The source of this TCR beta chain is a study of human thymus T cells. General study findings and limits: What related research reported was that thymic repertoires overlapped highly among unrelated individuals.

In regard to this clone: Its antigen is undetermined.

Corrective cardiac surgery supplied the resected thymus tissue. Donors were healthy Finnish infants having corrective surgery for congenital heart defects. Sequencing used immunoSEQ multiplex PCR; TCRdb keeps in-frame clones, though not all of them. The sample lists about 78,000 clones, about 96% seen once, with roughly 0.03% in the top ten. The length of the CDR3 is 13 residues. V lost 8 bases and J lost 0; bases outside the gene matches: 3. Per germline, CDR1 MDHEN and CDR2 SYDVKM. The material sequenced was thymus tissue. This TCR was recovered from a boy under two years old with a congenital heart defect but otherwise immunologically healthy. The rearrangement joins TRBV28 to TRBJ2-7, with TRBD1 identical over 8 bases. Here the CDR3 DNA reads TGTGCCAGCGGACAGGGATACTCCTACGAGCAGTACTTC. Residues: CASGQGYSYEQYF.